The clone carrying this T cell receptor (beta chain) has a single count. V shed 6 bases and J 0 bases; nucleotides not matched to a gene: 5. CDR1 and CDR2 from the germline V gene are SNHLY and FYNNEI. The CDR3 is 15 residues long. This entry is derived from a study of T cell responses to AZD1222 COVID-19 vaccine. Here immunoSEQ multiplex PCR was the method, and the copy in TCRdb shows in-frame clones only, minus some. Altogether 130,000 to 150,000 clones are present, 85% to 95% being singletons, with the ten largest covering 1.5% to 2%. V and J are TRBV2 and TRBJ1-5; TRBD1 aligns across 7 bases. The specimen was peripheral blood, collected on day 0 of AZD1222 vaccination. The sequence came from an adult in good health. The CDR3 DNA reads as TGTGCCAGCAGCTACGGGACAGTTAGCAATCAGCCCCAGCATTTT. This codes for CASSYGTVSNQPQHF. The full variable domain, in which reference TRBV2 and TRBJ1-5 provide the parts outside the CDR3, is EPEVTQTPSHQVTQMGQEVILRCVPISNHLYFYWYRQILGQKVEFLVSFYNNEISEKSEIFDDQFSVERPDGSNFTLKIRSTKLEDSAMYFCASSYGTVSNQPQHFGDGTRLSIL.